The clone carrying this TCR beta chain was counted a few times. The data were taken from a study of cytomegalovirus exposure and HLA in healthy donors. Study summary: The Caucasian-associated ancestry cluster held roughly 81% of some 420 genotyped donors.

Germline CDR1 SEHNR, CDR2 FQNEAQ (reference sequence). This CDR3 has 14 amino acids. The V gene end was trimmed by 1 base and the J gene end by 9 bases; junction bases not matched to a gene: 5. A multiplex PCR was run with 60 Vbeta primers and 13 Jbeta primers. Method: immunoSEQ multiplex PCR; TCRdb's copy keeps in-frame clones and lacks some. The table lists 90,000 to 120,000 clones, about 85% of them singletons. The chain combines TRBV7-9 with TRBJ2-1, with 8 bases matching TRBD2. The sample taken for sequencing was PBMCs. The clonotype originates from a man aged 25-45 years in good health and CMV-seronegative. The CDR3 loop is CASSLDGTSGEQFF. In DNA form, the CDR3 reads TGTGCCAGCAGCTTAGACGGGACTAGTGGTGAGCAGTTCTTC.